Each of the 29 T cell receptor beta chains below was sequenced from the same sample in a study of control samples from healthy donors and cancer patients. Profiled with immunoSEQ multiplex PCR; TCRdb holds only in-frame clones, not every one. Of 150,000 or so clones listed, over 85% are singletons. The sequenced material came from blood. All receptors come from a man younger than 35 in good health.

V and J are TRBV11-2 and TRBJ2-5; tentative D call: TRBD1 (6 bases). V lost 4 bases and J 3 bases, leaving 12 bases between the germline ends. This CDR3 contains 14 residues. Germline CDR1 and CDR2: SGHAT and FQNNGV. The CDR3 nucleotides read TGTGCCAGCAGCTATTACGGGACAAAAGAGACCCAGTACTTC. It is translated as CASSYYGTKETQYF.

The gene calls are TRBV7-9 and TRBJ2-7; 7 bases map to TRBD2. Germline V lookup: CDR1 SEHNR, CDR2 FQNEAQ (reference sequence). The CDR3 totals 13 residues. J gave up 9 bases and V 5 bases, and 10 bases lay outside the gene matches. The DNA for the CDR3 is TGTGCCAGCAGCCCTGGGACCGGGGAGGGGCAGTACTTC. Encoded protein: CASSPGTGEGQYF.

This clone has more than one count but fewer than ten. The chain links TRBV6-6 to TRBJ1-4, with 8 nucleotides matching TRBD1. V was pared by 5 bases and J by 8 bases, with 16 bases of the junction left unmatched. The CDR3 length is 17 residues. Per germline, CDR1 MNHNY and CDR2 SVGAGI (reference sequence). CDR3 bases: TGTGCCAGCAGTCACACTCCCGGACAGGGAGTTTGGGAAAAACTGTTTTTT. It yields the protein CASSHTPGQGVWEKLFF.

This chain links TRBV30 with TRBJ1-4; weak D call: TRBD1 (6 bases). Germline V gene data show CDR1 as GTSNPN and CDR2 as SVGIG (reference sequence). The CDR3 spans 14 residues. Trimming left V 5 bases short and J 5 bases short, with 15 bases between. This CDR3 is CAWCRTALNEKLFF. Written as DNA, the CDR3 is TGTGCCTGGTGCCGGACAGCCTTAAATGAAAAACTGTTTTTT.

This sequence joins TRBV30 and TRBJ1-5; possibly TRBD1 for D (5 bases). The CDR3 spans 14 residues. Trimming left V 2 bases short and J 4 bases short, with 12 bases between. The germline CDR1 and CDR2 sequences are GTSNPN and SVGIG (reference sequence). The CDR3 reads CAWSIGTVNQPQHF. The CDR3 DNA follows: TGTGCCTGGAGTATAGGGACCGTTAATCAGCCCCAGCATTTT.

The rearrangement links TRBV4-1 to TRBJ1-5; D is uncertain. The CDR3 totals 17 residues. Trimming took off 4 bases at V and 0 bases at J, with 16 bases between the two ends. Looked up from germline, CDR1 is MGHRA and CDR2 is YSYEKL. The CDR3 is CASSRTPLDDSNQPQHF. CDR3 nucleotides: TGCGCCAGCAGCCGCACCCCCCTAGATGATAGCAATCAGCCCCAGCATTTT.

The count of this clone is one. The CDR3 DNA follows: TGTGCCAGTGATCAGGGCACTGAAGCTTTCTTT. Protein sequence: CASDQGTEAFF. V usage is TRBV19 and J usage is TRBJ1-1; TRBD1 might be the D (5 bases). The CDR3 is 11 residues long. V was clipped by 8 bases and J by 4 bases, with 8 bases between them. Germline V gene lookup returns CDR1 LNHDA and CDR2 SQIVND (reference sequence).

V is TRBV11-3 and J is TRBJ1-2; D remains ambiguous. The CDR3 is made up of 15 amino acids. Trimming removed 4 bases from V and 2 bases from J, with 14 bases in between. Germline V CDR1 and CDR2: SGHNT, YENEEA. The CDR3 sequence: CASSSGLTINYGYTF. The CDR3, as DNA: TGTGCCAGCAGCTCGGGATTGACAATCAACTATGGCTACACCTTC.

This chain uses TRBV5-6 with TRBJ1-1; D ambiguous. There are 12 residues in the CDR3. CDR1 and CDR2 (germline): SGHDT, YYEEEE. The ends were cut back, 4 bases at V and 1 base at J, with 5 bases in the middle. CDR3 bases: TGTGCCAGCAGCCAAACGAACACTGAAGCTTTCTTT. Its protein is CASSQTNTEAFF.

The V call is TRBV29-1, the J call TRBJ2-7; TRBD1 might be the D (6 bases). V lost 1 base, J lost 0 bases, and 16 bases lay in between. This CDR3 has 16 residues. CDR1 and CDR2 from the germline V gene are SQVTM and ANQGSEA. The CDR3 coding sequence is TGCAGCGTTGAAGCGGACCGGGACATCAACTCCTACGAGCAGTACTTC. Protein sequence: CSVEADRDINSYEQYF.

Regarding this clone: Compared with germline, one end of the junction differs, possibly owing to a read error. The V and J genes are TRBV7-3 and TRBJ2-7; D call uncertain. Germline V gene lookup returns CDR1 SGHTA and CDR2 FQGTGA. CDR3 length equals 14 residues. CDR3 residues: CASRLRRAADEQYF. The CDR3 bases are TGTGCCAGCAGGTTAAGAAGGGCTGCGGACGAGCAGTACTTC.

This chain joins TRBV29-1 and TRBJ1-3; D is possibly TRBD1 (5 bases). Germline values: CDR1 SQVTM, CDR2 ANQGSEA. This CDR3 comprises 14 residues. The V gene lost 3 bases and the J gene lost 0 bases, with 9 bases spanning the gap. The CDR3 sequence: CSVDGGSSGNTIYF. The CDR3 nucleotides are TGCAGCGTTGACGGGGGGAGCTCTGGAAACACCATATATTTT.

In this sample, this clone turned up once. The rearrangement links TRBV3-1 (or the pseudogene TRBV3-2) to TRBJ1-4; D not certain. Germline V gene lookup returns CDR1 LGHDT and CDR2 YNNKEL (reference sequence). The CDR3 runs 17 residues. The V and J ends lost 4 bases and 3 bases respectively, with 18 bases between them. The CDR3 bases are TGTGCCAGCAGCCTACAGATGGACGGTCTCGCTAATGAAAAACTGTTTTTT. Amino acid sequence: CASSLQMDGLANEKLFF.

CDR3 bases: TGTGCCAGCAGTCCGGCTAGCGGGGATGCCTACAATGAGCAGTTCTTC. Translated, it gives CASSPASGDAYNEQFF. The rearrangement uses TRBV7-3 and TRBJ2-1; TRBD2 matches at 9 bases. After removal of 6 bases from V and 2 bases from J, the junction contained 8 bases not matched to a gene. Germline loops: CDR1 SGHTA, CDR2 FQGTGA. This CDR3 comprises 16 residues.

The chain joins TRBV27 to TRBJ2-1; no firm D call. This CDR3 spans 15 amino acids. Germline loops: CDR1 MNHEY, CDR2 SMNVEV (reference sequence). Trimming took 4 bases from V and 0 from J, leaving 10 bases between them. The CDR3 reads CASSSSPISYNEQFF. CDR3 DNA sequence: TGTGCCAGCAGTTCCTCGCCGATCTCCTACAATGAGCAGTTCTTC.

Written as DNA, the CDR3 is TGTGCCAGCAGCTTAGTTACATCCCCCAATTCACCCCTCCACTTT. Residues: CASSLVTSPNSPLHF. This sequence joins TRBV7-9 and TRBJ1-6; D is ambiguous. The CDR3 loop spans 15 amino acids. V gave up 1 base and J gave up 7 bases, with 11 bases separating them. Germline CDR1 reads SEHNR; CDR2 reads FQNEAQ (reference sequence).

V and J are TRBV18 and TRBJ1-2; 10 bases align to TRBD1. The CDR3 has 15 residues. The V segment lost 3 bases and the J segment 4 bases; nucleotides outside the gene matches: 5. CDR1 KGHSH and CDR2 LQKENI come from the germline V gene. The CDR3 spells CASSPRGQGIYGYTF. In nucleotides, the CDR3 is TGTGCCAGCTCACCCCGGGGACAGGGGATCTATGGCTACACCTTC.

The chain carries TRBV19 and TRBJ2-5; TRBD2 matches at 11 bases. The CDR3 sequence is 17 residues long. From germline, CDR1 is LNHDA and CDR2 SQIVND (reference sequence). The trim removed 4 bases at V and 2 bases at J, leaving 9 bases unmatched. The CDR3 sequence is CASSKGTSGDLQETQYF. The CDR3 DNA sequence: TGTGCCAGTAGTAAAGGGACTAGCGGAGATCTACAAGAGACCCAGTACTTC.

The chain carries TRBV29-1 and TRBJ2-7, with D possibly being TRBD1 (6 bases). Germline values: CDR1 SQVTM, CDR2 ANQGSEA. This CDR3 has 11 residues. Trimming removed 6 bases from V and 4 bases from J, with 10 bases in between. CDR3 DNA: TGCAGCGTCGAGGGGGATTACGAGCAGTACTTC. Translated: CSVEGDYEQYF.

CDR3 sequence reads: CASSHFVGDNEQFF. The CDR3 DNA is TGCGCCAGCAGCCATTTCGTAGGGGACAATGAGCAGTTCTTC. V is TRBV4-1 and J is TRBJ2-1, with D possibly being TRBD1 (5 bases). Germline CDR1 MGHRA, CDR2 YSYEKL. This CDR3 is built from 14 residues. V gave up 3 bases and J gave up 5 bases, with 11 bases separating them.

This clone appeared a few times. V is TRBV20-1 and J is TRBJ1-5, with unresolved D. V was pared by 3 bases and J by 3 bases, with 12 bases between. The length of the CDR3 is 14 residues. Germline CDR1 DFQATT, CDR2 SNEGSKA (reference sequence). Here the CDR3 DNA reads TGCAGTGCTAGTGAAAGATCGAACAATCAGCCCCAGCATTTT. This encodes CSASERSNNQPQHF.

CDR3 sequence (DNA): TGTGCCAGCAGTTCGAACTACGAGCAGTACTTC. This codes for CASSSNYEQYF. This chain uses TRBV28 with TRBJ2-7; D remains unclear. Trimming cost V 4 bases and J 3 bases, with 4 bases left between them. CDR3 size: 11 residues. Germline-derived CDR1 and CDR2 are MDHEN and SYDVKM.

The CDR3, as DNA: TGTGCCAGCAGCCAAGAAACACAGCTAGCGGGAGAAGAGACCCAGTACTTC. This translates into CASSQETQLAGEETQYF. The chain couples TRBV3-1 (or the pseudogene TRBV3-2) to TRBJ2-5, with 10 bases lining up with TRBD2. After removal of 0 bases from V and 3 bases from J, the junction contained 7 bases not matched to a gene. The CDR3 length is 17 residues. Germline-derived CDR1 and CDR2 are LGHDT and YNNKEL (reference sequence).

The chain employs TRBV6-5 and TRBJ2-2; no clear D gene. V lost 5 bases, J lost 6 bases, and 13 bases lay in between. The CDR3 is 14 amino acids. Germline loops: CDR1 MNHEY, CDR2 SVGAGI. CDR3 protein: CASSRLGWSGELFF. CDR3 coding DNA: TGTGCCAGCAGTCGCCTCGGATGGTCCGGGGAGCTGTTTTTT.

J is TRBJ1-2 and V is TRBV30; D perhaps matches TRBD1 (6 bases). The CDR3 covers 13 residues. The germline V and J ends were trimmed by 0 bases and 3 bases, with 8 bases remaining between them. Germline V lookup: CDR1 GTSNPN, CDR2 SVGIG (reference sequence). This CDR3 reads CAWSVNRDYGYTF. The CDR3 DNA reads TGTGCCTGGAGTGTCAACAGGGACTATGGCTACACCTTC.

This clone appeared once. The V and J genes are TRBV7-2 and TRBJ1-5; no clear D. Deletions cut 1 base from V and 7 bases from J, with 8 bases between. The V gene's germline CDR1 is SGHTA and CDR2 FQGNSA. The CDR3 is 13 amino acids. In nucleotides, the CDR3 is TGTGCCAGCAGCTTAGTAGAGGGACAGCCCCAGCATTTT. Protein: CASSLVEGQPQHF. Complete variable domain (other parts from reference TRBV7-2 and TRBJ1-5): GAGVSQSPSNKVTEKGKDVELRCDPISGHTALYWYRQSLGQGLEFLIYFQGNSAPDKSGLPSDRFSAERTGGSVSTLTIQRTQQEDSAVYLCASSLVEGQPQHFGDGTRLSIL.

This clone was detected only a few times. The V gene is TRBV19, the J gene TRBJ1-5; 10 bases are a match to TRBD1. CDR3 length: 14 amino acids. V lost 5 bases to trimming and J lost 4 bases; unmatched junction nucleotides: 2. Germline-derived CDR1 and CDR2 are LNHDA and SQIVND (reference sequence). CDR3 DNA sequence: TGTGCCAGTAGTTGGACAGGGGGGAATCAGCCCCAGCATTTT. It codes for CASSWTGGNQPQHF. Combining the CDR3 with reference TRBV19 and TRBJ1-5 gives the whole variable domain DGGITQSPKYLFRKEGQNVTLSCEQNLNHDAMYWYRQDPGQGLRLIYYSQIVNDFQKGDIAEGYSVSREKKESFPLTVTSAQKNPTAFYLCASSWTGGNQPQHFGDGTRLSIL.

The chain uses TRBV6-5 and TRBJ1-2; D is unresolved. Trimming stripped 4 bases from V and 5 bases from J, with 17 bases between. This CDR3 region has 15 residues. Germline V gene lookup returns CDR1 MNHEY and CDR2 SVGAGI. CDR3 in amino acids: CASSSVEGGRYGYTF. The CDR3 DNA is TGTGCCAGCAGTTCCGTGGAGGGAGGAAGGTATGGCTACACCTTC.

This clone has more than one count but fewer than ten. The chain is built from TRBV5-6 and TRBJ2-4; D remains ambiguous. Looked up from germline, CDR1 is SGHDT and CDR2 is YYEEEE. Between the trimmed V and J ends, which lost 0 bases and 9 bases, there was a span of 13 bases. This CDR3 contains 14 residues. CDR3 DNA: TGTGCCAGCAGCTTGGAGCGCAGGTGGGGCATTCAGTACTTC. Its protein product is CASSLERRWGIQYF.